This T cell receptor (beta chain) was recorded in a study of T-cell reconstitution after alpha-beta-depleted transplantation in children. The authors prepared the TCRbeta library with unique molecular identifiers. Via MiXCR, TCRdb re-called the PCR reads, giving one row per CDR3 protein. This repertoire shows 200,000 or so distinct CDR3 sequences, about 6.6% found once; its top ten account for 5.5% to 6.5%. There are a few counts of this clonotype. Its antigen is as yet unknown. The CDR3 consists of 15 residues. Germline lookup yields CDR1 LGHDT and CDR2 YNNKEL (reference sequence). The V end was cut by 0 bases, the J end by 12 bases, with 15 bases between. The study's findings and limits: Alpha-beta T cells about two months after transplant reportedly derived from several hundred expanded graft clones.

This receptor was obtained from a boy younger than 10 with acute lymphoblastic leukemia, due to receive a stem cell transplant. The starting material was PBMCs, obtained before TCRalphabeta/CD19-depleted stem cell transplant. J is TRBJ1-6 and V is TRBV3-1; tentative D call: TRBD1 (5 bases). CDR3 in DNA: TGTGCCAGCAGCCAAGATTTCATCCAGGGCTTACCCCTCCACTTT. Translation: CASSQDFIQGLPLHF.